Given below is one TCR beta chain in context. This sample stems from a study of blood T cell repertoires in COVID-19. Study information: Acute and convalescent COVID-19 specimens originated in the United States, Italy and Spain. The cDNA or gDNA used as material had been derived from T cells, B-cell-depleted T cells, or PBMCs.

Original data processing: The authors estimated nucleated cell counts from reference gene primer amplification. Some clones are missing from TCRdb's copy, which holds only in-frame ones; the method was immunoSEQ multiplex PCR. From that table come the V and J calls and clone size; the DNA was used to work out D and trimming. The sample has about 40,000 clones; about 85% are singletons. The CDR3 sequence is 15 residues long. Germline assignment: CDR1 SGHTS and CDR2 YDEGEE. V was clipped by 3 bases and J by 4 bases; unmatched bases: 8. Specimen: peripheral blood. This chain uses TRBV5-8 with TRBJ2-5; 8 bases fit TRBD1. The sequence was collected from a human donor in a cohort sampled during active COVID-19. DNA of the CDR3: TGTGCCAGCAGCTCGACAGGGGCGGCGGGAGAGACCCAGTACTTC. Its protein is CASSSTGAAGETQYF.